Presented here are 19 T cell receptor beta chains from one specimen sequenced in a study of CD8+ T cells in alopecia areata. It was cDNA, reverse transcribed from extracted RNA, that served as the sequencing template. Produced via immunoSEQ multiplex PCR; TCRdb's table is partial and in-frame only. Here the sample spans around 140,000 clones, about 88% being singletons. Specified treatment: oral pan-JAK inhibitor, 5-10 mg twice daily. Specimen: CD8+ T cells sorted from blood, collected at week 4, from a patient treated with tofacitinib. The receptors come from a human donor with alopecia areata.

The genes are TRBV4-1 and TRBJ2-1; 10 bases are a match to TRBD1. Germline lookup yields CDR1 MGHRA and CDR2 YSYEKL. The CDR3 loop spans 17 amino acids. V dropped 3 bases and J dropped 0; count of bases not matched to a gene: 5. CDR3 region: CASSQGQGKDSYNEQFF. CDR3 bases: TGCGCCAGCAGCCAGGGACAGGGGAAGGACTCCTACAATGAGCAGTTCTTC.

J is TRBJ2-1 and V is TRBV29-1; 14 positions agree with TRBD2. Germline V gene data show CDR1 as SQVTM and CDR2 as ANQGSEA. After removal of 7 bases from V and 2 bases from J, the junction contained 7 bases not matched to a gene. The CDR3 extends over 16 amino acids. The CDR3 loop reads CSARGTSGSPYNEQFF. The CDR3, as DNA: TGCAGCGCCCGTGGGACTAGCGGGAGCCCCTACAATGAGCAGTTCTTC.

This clone has only a few counts. The chain employs TRBV28 and TRBJ2-7; no reliable D call. V lost 4 bases, J lost 3 bases, and 4 bases lay in between. The CDR3 is 11 amino acids. CDR1 is MDHEN, CDR2 SYDVKM, per germline. CDR3 region: CASSSGYEQYF. As DNA, the CDR3 is TGTGCCAGCAGTTCAGGCTACGAGCAGTACTTC.

This chain uses TRBV30 with TRBJ2-3; a possible D gene is TRBD2 (6 bases). The V end was cut by 3 bases, the J end by 4 bases, with 17 bases between. The CDR3 has 15 residues. Germline-derived CDR1 and CDR2 are GTSNPN and SVGIG (reference sequence). CDR3: CAWSFAGSPSDTQYF. The CDR3 DNA follows: TGTGCCTGGAGCTTTGCCGGGAGTCCTTCAGATACGCAGTATTTT.

The CDR3 sequence: CASSAGQDYEQYF. The CDR3 DNA follows: TGTGCCAGCAGCGCGGGACAGGACTACGAGCAGTACTTC. The genes are TRBV5-6 and TRBJ2-7, with 8 bases matching TRBD1. The CDR3 extends over 13 amino acids. Germline V CDR1 and CDR2: SGHDT, YYEEEE. Unmatched junction bases numbered 3, after V lost 4 bases and J lost 3 bases. The variable domain in full, completed from reference TRBV5-6 and TRBJ2-7, reads DAGVTQSPTHLIKTRGQQVTLRCSPKSGHDTVSWYQQALGQGPQFIFQYYEEEERQRGNFPDRFSGHQFPNYSSELNVNALLLGDSALYLCASSAGQDYEQYFGPGTRLTVT.

This sequence joins TRBV6-6 and TRBJ2-3; the D is unclear. The CDR3 spans 13 residues. Between the trimmed V and J ends, which lost 7 bases and 7 bases, there was a span of 15 bases. Germline CDR1 is MNHNY and CDR2 is SVGAGI (reference sequence). CDR3 DNA sequence: TGTGCCAGCACCCCCGGAATTACCCATACGCAGTATTTT. Translated: CASTPGITHTQYF.

This clone showed up just once. The gene calls are TRBV6-5 and TRBJ2-2; tentatively, D is TRBD2 (6 bases). There are 13 residues in the CDR3. CDR1 is MNHEY and CDR2 is SVGAGI in the germline V gene. V was cut by 6 bases and J by 5 bases, with 10 bases left in between. The CDR3 protein is CASRTGGTGELFF. The CDR3 nucleotides read TGTGCCAGCAGGACCGGAGGGACCGGGGAGCTGTTTTTT.

There are a few counts of this clone. V usage is TRBV4-1 and J usage is TRBJ1-4, with TRBD1 matching 7 bases. CDR1 and CDR2 from the germline V gene are MGHRA and YSYEKL. J lost 7 bases, V lost 1 base, and 6 bases had no gene match. This CDR3 has 15 amino acids. The CDR3 DNA sequence: TGCGCCAGCAGCCAAGGACAGGGAGGGGGTGAAAAACTGTTTTTT. Translation: CASSQGQGGGEKLFF.

The chain links TRBV5-1 to TRBJ1-4; 9 bases map to TRBD1. CDR1 is SGHRS, CDR2 YFSETQ, per germline. This CDR3 is built from 19 residues. Trimming at V came to 1 base and at J to 1 base, leaving 11 bases not matched to a gene. Here the CDR3 DNA reads TGCGCCAGCAGCTTGATTGGGGGGACAGGGTACGGAACTAATGAAAAACTGTTTTTT. Translating gives CASSLIGGTGYGTNEKLFF. The whole variable domain, filled in from reference TRBV5-1 and TRBJ1-4, reads KAGVTQTPRYLIKTRGQQVTLSCSPISGHRSVSWYQQTPGQGLQFLFEYFSETQRNKGNFPGRFSGRQFSNSRSEMNVSTLELGDSALYLCASSLIGGTGYGTNEKLFFGSGTQLSVL.

CDR3 DNA sequence: TGTGCCAGCAGCCTGCGGGACTACACCCAATCCGACGAGCAGTACTTC. Protein sequence: CASSLRDYTQSDEQYF. The chain couples TRBV7-6 to TRBJ2-7; TRBD2 aligns across 7 bases. Germline assignment: CDR1 SGHVS and CDR2 FNYEAQ. The CDR3 is 16 residues long. The ends lost 5 bases at V and 5 bases at J; junction bases unmatched: 15.

The gene calls are TRBV4-1 and TRBJ2-7, with D unresolved. The CDR3 has 12 amino acids. Germline CDR1 and CDR2: MGHRA and YSYEKL. V lost 3 bases to trimming and J lost 5 bases, with 8 bases between them. The CDR3 DNA follows: TGCGCCAGCAGCCAGTTATCTCACGAGCAGTACTTC. It encodes CASSQLSHEQYF.

The chain employs TRBV9 and TRBJ2-2; D is perhaps TRBD1 or TRBD2 (5 bases each). The V end lost 2 bases, the J end lost 3 bases, and 14 bases lay between the germline ends. Germline V gene lookup returns CDR1 SGDLS and CDR2 YYNGEE. This CDR3 comprises 16 residues. DNA of the CDR3: TGTGCCAGCAGCGTTCAGGGCGGCGGGTACACCGGGGAGCTGTTTTTT. This gives the protein CASSVQGGGYTGELFF.

The chain links TRBV6-5 to TRBJ2-3; D gene uncertain. Looked up from germline, CDR1 is MNHEY and CDR2 is SVGAGI. The V and J ends lost 3 bases and 1 base respectively, with 11 bases between them. The CDR3 consists of 15 residues. The CDR3 protein is CASSYGVRGTDTQYF. The CDR3 DNA reads TGTGCCAGCAGTTATGGAGTCCGAGGCACAGATACGCAGTATTTT.

The V call is TRBV9, the J call TRBJ1-4, with a tentative D call TRBD1 (6 bases). The CDR3 contains 16 residues. Trimming took off 3 bases at V and 4 bases at J, with 16 bases between the two ends. Germline CDR1 reads SGDLS; CDR2 reads YYNGEE. For the CDR3, the DNA is TGTGCCAGCAGCGCGTACCAGGGGCTTCTTAATGAAAAACTGTTTTTT. Translation gives CASSAYQGLLNEKLFF.

The chain has TRBV10-3 and TRBJ1-2; D gene unclear. V lost 2 bases to trimming and J lost 4 bases, with 11 bases between them. The CDR3 runs 14 residues. Germline CDR1 ENHRY, CDR2 SYGVKD. CDR3 in DNA: TGTGCCATCAGTGAGCCCAAAGAGACCTATGGCTACACCTTC. It specifies CAISEPKETYGYTF.

The rearrangement joins TRBV25-1 to TRBJ2-2, with 9 bases identical to TRBD1. The CDR3 length is 17 residues. Germline V gives CDR1 MGHDK, CDR2 SYGVNS. V dropped 3 bases and J dropped 1; count of bases not matched to a gene: 6. CDR3 bases: TGTGCCAGCAGTGAGCCCCCGGACAGGGGGAACACCGGGGAGCTGTTTTTT. Amino acids: CASSEPPDRGNTGELFF. The variable domain in full, with the rest retrieved from reference TRBV25-1 and TRBJ2-2, is EADIYQTPRYLVIGTGKKITLECSQTMGHDKMYWYQQDPGMELHLIHYSYGVNSTEKGDLSSESTVSRIRTEHFPLTLESARPSHTSQYLCASSEPPDRGNTGELFFGEGSRLTVL.

The chain recombines TRBV29-1 with TRBJ2-7; TRBD2 is a possible D gene (5 bases). CDR3 size: 13 residues. The V and J ends lost 4 bases and 2 bases respectively, with 12 bases between them. In germline, CDR1 is SQVTM, CDR2 ANQGSEA. The CDR3 DNA reads as TGCAGCGTTGTGCGTACGGGGACCTACGAGCAGTACTTC. Residues: CSVVRTGTYEQYF.

This chain uses TRBV7-6 with TRBJ2-3, with D hard to call. The germline V gene has CDR1 SGHVS and CDR2 FNYEAQ. The V gene lost 5 bases and the J gene lost 3 bases, with 6 bases spanning the gap. The CDR3 has 12 residues. CDR3: CASSPMTDTQYF. DNA for the CDR3: TGTGCCAGCAGCCCTATGACAGATACGCAGTATTTT.

CDR3 DNA sequence: TGTGCCAGCAGTTTCAGGGGAAGCACTGAAGCTTTCTTT. This sequence encodes CASSFRGSTEAFF. The rearrangement joins TRBV27 to TRBJ1-1; TRBD1 might be the D (6 bases). The germline gives CDR1 MNHEY, CDR2 SMNVEV (reference sequence). V was pared by 3 bases and J by 4 bases, with 9 bases between. This CDR3 spans 13 amino acids.